This T cell receptor beta chain was profiled in a study of blood T cells in healthy people across ages. Next came a second PCR, run for about 7 to 12 cycles, which used a sample-barcoded 5' primer along with a J-beta primer mix. TCRdb re-derived calls from the 5' RACE reads in MiXCR, one entry per CDR3 protein. This sample has fewer than 1,200,000 distinct CDR3 sequences, with approximately 25% found just once. Whole-study findings and limits: Naive T cell percentage showed a strong correlation with the diversity of TCR beta. Per million T cells, the diversity of TCR beta decreased roughly linearly as age advanced.

Only a few counts were recorded for this clonotype. What it binds is not known. J gave up 8 bases and V 9 bases, and 7 bases lay outside the gene matches. Germline CDR1 SGHTA, CDR2 FQGNSA. This CDR3 has 14 amino acids. This same sample was also part of a study on T cells of mothers and their children. In that study: A few healthy Caucasian mothers, along with their six children, served as the donors. Overlap ran slightly, non-significantly higher for related than unrelated mother-child pairs.

The clonotype was recovered from a girl aged 2-15 years in good health. Sequencing used blood. The chain links TRBV7-2 to TRBJ2-1, with 13 positions matching TRBD2. CDR3 amino acids: CASTGTSGNYEQFF. The CDR3 DNA sequence: TGTGCCAGTACCGGGACTAGCGGGAATTATGAGCAGTTCTTC.